A single sample is the source of the 23 T cell receptor beta chains below, sequenced in a study of OX40 agonist ivuxolimab in advanced cancers. The data were produced by immunoSEQ multiplex PCR, yet TCRdb's version contains in-frame clones alone and is incomplete. The sample lists fewer than 40,000 clones; 70% to 80% were seen once. Source: CD4+ or CD8+ T cells sorted from blood, taken in a trial of the OX40 agonist ivuxolimab. These receptors were obtained from an adult with an advanced solid tumor such as melanoma, head and neck, liver or kidney cancer.

The chain is built from TRBV28 and TRBJ2-7; 7 bases are shared with TRBD1. Germline trimming cut 6 bases from V and 0 bases from J; bases unmatched to any gene: 14. Germline V gene data show CDR1 as MDHEN and CDR2 as SYDVKM. The CDR3 covers 17 residues. The CDR3 DNA sequence: TGTGCCAGCAGCTCTTTTTTTGGACAGGAATCCTCCTACGAGCAGTACTTC. Translation gives CASSSFFGQESSYEQYF.

In this sample, this clone turned up once. This chain links TRBV27 with TRBJ2-7; 7 bases are a match to TRBD1. This CDR3 is built from 15 residues. From germline, CDR1 is MNHEY and CDR2 SMNVEV (reference sequence). V shed 3 bases and J 3 bases; nucleotides not matched to a gene: 8. CDR3 bases: TGTGCCAGCAGTTTTGCAGGGACAGCCCACTACGAGCAGTACTTC. Translation: CASSFAGTAHYEQYF.

The chain recombines TRBV5-6 with TRBJ2-7; no definite D call. V lost 4 bases, J lost 5 bases, and 16 bases lay in between. Germline V gene lookup returns CDR1 SGHDT and CDR2 YYEEEE. The CDR3 loop spans 14 amino acids. Here the CDR3 reads CASSRSTRANEQYF. CDR3 DNA sequence: TGTGCCAGCAGCCGCTCGACAAGGGCCAACGAGCAGTACTTC.

This clone was observed a handful of times. This sequence joins TRBV11-1 and TRBJ1-1; perhaps TRBD1 as D (6 bases). The V gene's germline CDR1 is SGHAT and CDR2 FQDESV (reference sequence). Between the trimmed V and J ends, which lost 2 bases and 0 bases, there was a span of 7 bases. The CDR3 loop spans 14 amino acids. For the CDR3, the DNA is TGTGCCAGCAGCTTAAACAGGGTGAACACTGAAGCTTTCTTT. Protein product: CASSLNRVNTEAFF. The whole variable domain, remainder taken from reference TRBV11-1 and TRBJ1-1, is EAEVAQSPRYKITEKSQAVAFWCDPISGHATLYWYRQILGQGPELLVQFQDESVVDDSQLPKDRFSAERLKGVDSTLKIQPAELGDSAMYLCASSLNRVNTEAFFGQGTRLTVV.

V usage is TRBV5-6 and J usage is TRBJ2-3, with D tentatively TRBD1 (6 bases). Germline lookup yields CDR1 SGHDT and CDR2 YYEEEE. The V end lost 3 bases, the J end lost 0 bases, and 14 bases lay between the germline ends. The length of the CDR3 is 16 residues. The CDR3 reads CASSWVGQQSTDTQYF. The CDR3 DNA is TGTGCCAGCAGCTGGGTTGGACAGCAAAGCACAGATACGCAGTATTTT.

This clone was observed a handful of times. The rearrangement links TRBV4-1 to TRBJ1-5; TRBD1 matches at 7 bases. V lost 6 bases, J lost 6 bases, and 8 bases stayed unmatched. This CDR3 contains 14 residues. Looked up from germline, CDR1 is MGHRA and CDR2 is YSYEKL. The DNA for the CDR3 is TGCGCCAGCAGACCTACAGGGGATGGTCAGCCCCAGCATTTT. Encoded protein: CASRPTGDGQPQHF.

The chain employs TRBV7-9 and TRBJ1-2; 10 bases are shared with TRBD1. This CDR3 contains 14 residues. CDR1 and CDR2 (germline): SEHNR, FQNEAQ (reference sequence). V lost 4 bases to trimming and J lost 7 bases; unmatched junction nucleotides: 6. DNA of the CDR3: TGTGCCAGCAGCTGGACTGGGACAGGGGCTGGCTACACCTTC. It is translated as CASSWTGTGAGYTF.

J is TRBJ1-3 and V is TRBV19, with 7 bases matching TRBD1. CDR1 is LNHDA, CDR2 SQIVND, per germline (reference sequence). The CDR3 length is 15 residues. V lost 8 bases and J lost 4; bases outside the gene matches: 11. For the CDR3, the DNA is TGTGCCAGTCGAGCCCTCCTGACAGGGGGAAACACCATATATTTT. Its translation: CASRALLTGGNTIYF.

V and J are TRBV11-2 and TRBJ2-4, with D possibly TRBD1 on 6 matching bases. V lost 0 bases to trimming and J lost 6 bases, with 15 bases between them. Germline V gives CDR1 SGHAT, CDR2 FQNNGV. CDR3 length: 16 amino acids. CDR3 DNA: TGTGCCAGCAGCTTAGAGCCCACAGGGATTGGAAACATTCAGTACTTC. Protein product: CASSLEPTGIGNIQYF.

The chain combines TRBV6-1 with TRBJ2-3, with D possibly called TRBD1 or TRBD2 (5 bases each). With 3 bases removed from V and 7 bases from J, the gap between germline ends came to 23 bases. Looked up from germline, CDR1 is MNHNS and CDR2 is SASEGT. The CDR3 contains 17 residues. CDR3 sequence: CASSELPGTRGAHTQYF. The DNA of the CDR3 is TGTGCCAGCAGTGAGTTACCCGGGACCCGAGGAGCTCATACGCAGTATTTT.

The chain uses TRBV7-9 and TRBJ2-4; TRBD1 might be the D (8 bases). Germline V gene lookup returns CDR1 SEHNR and CDR2 FQNEAQ (reference sequence). This CDR3 is 14 amino acids long. The V gene lost 0 bases and the J gene lost 10 bases, with 13 bases spanning the gap. The CDR3: CASSLAYRGGIQYF. DNA of the CDR3: TGTGCCAGCAGCTTAGCCTACAGGGGGGGTATTCAGTACTTC. Together with reference TRBV7-9 and TRBJ2-4, the CDR3 gives the full variable domain: DTGVSQNPRHKITKRGQNVTFRCDPISEHNRLYWYRQTLGQGPEFLTYFQNEAQLEKSRLLSDRFSAERPKGSFSTLEIQRTEQGDSAMYLCASSLAYRGGIQYFGAGTRLSVL.

The V gene is TRBV11-3, the J gene TRBJ1-1, with D possibly TRBD1 on 6 matching bases. Trimming removed 3 bases at V and 1 base at J, with 6 bases between. The CDR3 sequence is 13 residues long. Per the germline V gene, CDR1 is SGHNT and CDR2 is YENEEA. The CDR3 loop reads CASSLGQNTEAFF. CDR3 DNA sequence: TGTGCCAGCAGCTTGGGACAGAACACTGAAGCTTTCTTT.

This chain uses TRBV6-5 with TRBJ2-1, with 9 bases aligning to TRBD2. V was pared by 4 bases and J by 7 bases, with 8 bases of the junction left unmatched. Germline assignment: CDR1 MNHEY and CDR2 SVGAGI. This CDR3 comprises 15 residues. The DNA for the CDR3 is TGTGCCAGCAGTTGGAGCGGGGGGAGACCGAATGAGCAGTTCTTC. Amino acids: CASSWSGGRPNEQFF.

The chain carries TRBV2 and TRBJ1-1; D gene unclear. This CDR3 is built from 13 residues. Germline assignment: CDR1 SNHLY and CDR2 FYNNEI. V was shortened by 5 bases and J by 7 bases, with 14 bases between the two germline ends. The CDR3 protein is CASSFGSLVEAFF. In DNA form, the CDR3 reads TGTGCCAGCAGTTTCGGCAGTCTAGTTGAAGCTTTCTTT. Drawing the rest from reference TRBV2 and TRBJ1-1, the complete variable domain is EPEVTQTPSHQVTQMGQEVILRCVPISNHLYFYWYRQILGQKVEFLVSFYNNEISEKSEIFDDQFSVERPDGSNFTLKIRSTKLEDSAMYFCASSFGSLVEAFFGQGTRLTVV.

The chain uses TRBV19 and TRBJ2-6; possible D gene TRBD1, 5 bases. The CDR3 runs 17 residues. The V end was cut by 6 bases, the J end by 0 bases, with 15 bases between. Germline loops: CDR1 LNHDA, CDR2 SQIVND (reference sequence). This CDR3 is CASRSTTGNSGANVLTF. CDR3 sequence (DNA): TGTGCCAGTAGATCCACAACAGGAAACTCTGGGGCCAACGTCCTGACTTTC.

This chain links TRBV28 with TRBJ2-6; possible D gene TRBD2, 5 bases. This CDR3 comprises 15 residues. CDR1 and CDR2 (germline): MDHEN, SYDVKM. Trimming left V 2 bases short and J 2 bases short, with 7 bases between. The CDR3 loop reads CASSLEGTGANVLTF. The CDR3 nucleotides read TGTGCCAGCAGTTTAGAGGGAACTGGGGCCAACGTCCTGACTTTC.

This clone was counted a few times. V gene TRBV5-6 combines with J gene TRBJ2-1; D unresolved. Between the trimmed V and J ends, which lost 5 bases and 0 bases, there was a span of 18 bases. The germline CDR1 and CDR2 sequences are SGHDT and YYEEEE. This CDR3 contains 17 residues. The CDR3 bases are TGTGCCAGCAGTCGGCTACATGGTTCCAGCTCCTACAATGAGCAGTTCTTC. This gives the protein CASSRLHGSSSYNEQFF.

This clone was seen a single time. The V call is TRBV28, the J call TRBJ2-7; D possibly corresponds to TRBD1 (5 bases). The CDR3 runs to 13 residues. Looked up from germline, CDR1 is MDHEN and CDR2 is SYDVKM. The V end lost 2 bases, the J end lost 3 bases, and 8 bases lay between the germline ends. The CDR3 is CASSLPGYYEQYF. For the CDR3, the DNA is TGTGCCAGCAGTTTACCAGGGTACTACGAGCAGTACTTC. The variable domain in full, with the rest retrieved from reference TRBV28 and TRBJ2-7, is DVKVTQSSRYLVKRTGEKVFLECVQDMDHENMFWYRQDPGLGLRLIYFSYDVKMKEKGDIPEGYSVSREKKERFSLILESASTNQTSMYLCASSLPGYYEQYFGPGTRLTVT.

This chain connects TRBV5-8 to TRBJ2-2; no clear D gene. In germline, CDR1 is SGHTS, CDR2 YDEGEE. This CDR3 has 15 amino acids. V dropped 2 bases and J dropped 0 bases, with 8 bases sitting between them. The CDR3 protein is CASSLDVANTGELFF. As DNA, the CDR3 is TGTGCCAGCAGCTTAGATGTAGCGAACACCGGGGAGCTGTTTTTT.

This clone was counted between two and nine times. The chain is built from TRBV10-3 and TRBJ2-1, with 7 positions matching TRBD1. The germline V gene encodes CDR1 ENHRY and CDR2 SYGVKD. This CDR3 comprises 12 residues. The J segment lost 6 bases and the V segment lost 6 bases, leaving 2 bases of the junction unmatched. The CDR3 protein is CAIRDRVNEQFF. Written as DNA, the CDR3 is TGTGCCATCAGAGACAGGGTCAATGAGCAGTTCTTC.

This chain uses TRBV10-3 with TRBJ1-3; D is undetermined. Germline CDR1 and CDR2: ENHRY and SYGVKD. The CDR3 is made up of 12 amino acids. Between the trimmed V and J ends, which lost 10 bases and 1 base, there was a span of 8 bases. The DNA of the CDR3 is TGTGCCACCGAGGAGTCTGGAAACACCATATATTTT. Protein: CATEESGNTIYF.

The chain uses TRBV7-2 and TRBJ2-1; TRBD2 matches 8 bases. V dropped 8 bases and J dropped 8; count of bases not matched to a gene: 11. The CDR3 is made up of 14 amino acids. Germline V gives CDR1 SGHTA, CDR2 FQGNSA. This chain's CDR3 is CASVGISGVHEQFF. CDR3 coding DNA: TGTGCCAGCGTTGGTATTAGCGGGGTGCATGAGCAGTTCTTC.

This clone was counted a few times. This rearrangement joins TRBV5-1 to TRBJ2-3; D is unresolved. In germline, CDR1 is SGHRS, CDR2 YFSETQ. The germline V and J ends were trimmed by 7 bases and 3 bases, with 6 bases remaining between them. There are 11 residues in the CDR3. The CDR3 is CASFGTDTQYF. The CDR3 region has the DNA TGCGCCAGCTTCGGAACAGATACGCAGTATTTT.